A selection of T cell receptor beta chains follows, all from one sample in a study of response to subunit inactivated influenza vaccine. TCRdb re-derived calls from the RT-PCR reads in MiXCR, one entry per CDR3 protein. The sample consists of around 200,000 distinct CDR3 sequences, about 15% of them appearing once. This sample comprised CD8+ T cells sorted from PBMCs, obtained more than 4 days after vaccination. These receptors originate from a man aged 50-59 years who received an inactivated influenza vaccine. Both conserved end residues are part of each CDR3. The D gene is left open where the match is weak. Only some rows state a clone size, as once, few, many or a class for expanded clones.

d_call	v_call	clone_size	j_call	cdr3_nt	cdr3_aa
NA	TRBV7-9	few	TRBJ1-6	TGTGCCAGCAGCAGGCCGGGGGTCAATTCACCCCTCCACTTT	CASSRPGVNSPLHF
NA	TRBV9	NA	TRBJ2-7	TGTGCCAGCAGCGTAGCGTGGGGATCCTACGAGCAGTACTTC	CASSVAWGSYEQYF
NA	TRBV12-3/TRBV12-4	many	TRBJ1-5	TGTGCCAGCAGTTTGGGTAGATCCAATCAGCCCCAGCATTTT	CASSLGRSNQPQHF
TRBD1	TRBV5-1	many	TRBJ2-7	TGCGCCAGCAGCTCCGGGACAGGGGCCTACGAGCAGTACTTC	CASSSGTGAYEQYF
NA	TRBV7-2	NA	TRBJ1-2	TGTGCCAGCAGCTTAACGGGGGGCTGGGGCTACACCTTC	CASSLTGGWGYTF
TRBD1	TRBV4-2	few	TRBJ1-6	TGTGCCAGCAGCCAAGAACTCGACAGGGGGCCTAATTCACCCCTCCACTTT	CASSQELDRGPNSPLHF
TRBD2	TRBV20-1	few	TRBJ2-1	TGCAGTGCTAGAGATCTTAGCGGGGGGTTTGAGCAGTTCTTC	CSARDLSGGFEQFF
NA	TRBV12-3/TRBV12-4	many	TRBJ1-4	TGTGCCAGCAGTTTAGGTGAAAAACTGTTTTTT	CASSLGEKLFF
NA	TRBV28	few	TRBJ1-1	TGTGCCAGCAGTTTATTCCTGGACGGTCAGGACACTGAAGCTTTCTTT	CASSLFLDGQDTEAFF
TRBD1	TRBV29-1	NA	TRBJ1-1	TGCAGCGTAGTGACAGGGGTGAGGACTGAAGCTTTCTTT	CSVVTGVRTEAFF
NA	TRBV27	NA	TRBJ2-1	TGTGCCAGCAGTTTGAGCGGACCCTTAGGGGGCAATGAGCAGTTCTTC	CASSLSGPLGGNEQFF
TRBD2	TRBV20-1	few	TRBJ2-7	TGCAGTGCTAGGGCGACTAGCGGGAGTCTCTACGAGCAGTACTTC	CSARATSGSLYEQYF
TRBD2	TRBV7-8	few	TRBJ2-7	TGTGCCAGCAGCTTAGGGGGACTAGCGGGAGCCTCCTACGAGCAGTACTTC	CASSLGGLAGASYEQYF
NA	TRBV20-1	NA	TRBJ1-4	TGCAGTGCTAGGGTTCGGGGGGAGGACGAAAAACTGTTTTTT	CSARVRGEDEKLFF
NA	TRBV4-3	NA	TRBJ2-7	TGCGCCAGCAGCCAAGATTGGGGAAGCTCCTACGAGCAGTACTTC	CASSQDWGSSYEQYF
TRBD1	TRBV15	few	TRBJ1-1	TGTGCCACCAGCAGAGATACGGGACAGGGGACTGAAGCTTTCTTT	CATSRDTGQGTEAFF
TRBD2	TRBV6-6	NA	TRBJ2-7	TGTGCCAGCAGTTACGGGGGGGGCGAGCAGTACTTC	CASSYGGGEQYF
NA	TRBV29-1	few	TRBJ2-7	TGCAGCGTTGAAAGTTCAGGTTGGCAGTACTTC	CSVESSGWQYF
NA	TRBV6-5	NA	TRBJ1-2	TGTGCCAGCAGTCCCTCGGGACGGTACTATGGCTACACCTTC	CASSPSGRYYGYTF
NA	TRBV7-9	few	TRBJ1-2	TGTGCCAGCAGCTTAGTTTTGAAGGGAGATCGTGGCTACACCTTC	CASSLVLKGDRGYTF
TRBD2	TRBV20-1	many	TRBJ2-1	TGCAGTGCTAGAGATCTGTGGGAGGGTGGCAATGAGCAGTTCTTC	CSARDLWEGGNEQFF
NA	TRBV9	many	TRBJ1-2	TGTGCCAGCAGCGTAGGGCAACATCCGAACTATGGCTACACCTTC	CASSVGQHPNYGYTF
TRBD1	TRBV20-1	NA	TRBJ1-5	TGCAGTGCTAGACCTGCACAGGGGTTCAATCAGCCCCAGCATTTT	CSARPAQGFNQPQHF
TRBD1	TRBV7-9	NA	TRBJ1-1	TGTGCCAGCAGACAACCGGGACAGGGACACACTGAAGCTTTCTTT	CASRQPGQGHTEAFF
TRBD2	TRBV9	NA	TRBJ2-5	TGTGCCAGCAGCGTAGATGGAGCGGGGGGCCACCAAGAGACCCAGTACTTC	CASSVDGAGGHQETQYF
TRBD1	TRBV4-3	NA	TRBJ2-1	TGCGCCAGCAGCCAAGATATGGGACAGGGGAACAATGAGCAGTTCTTC	CASSQDMGQGNNEQFF
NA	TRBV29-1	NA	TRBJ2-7	TGCAGCGTGGAGGGTGTACAGGGTTACGAGCAGTACTTC	CSVEGVQGYEQYF
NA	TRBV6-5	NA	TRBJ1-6	TGTGCCAGCAGTTACTCGAAATCAGGCGGGAATTCACCCCTCCACTTT	CASSYSKSGGNSPLHF
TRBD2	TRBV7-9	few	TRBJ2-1	TGTGCCAGCAGCGCCGGGACTAGCGAGAACAATGAGCAGTTCTTC	CASSAGTSENNEQFF
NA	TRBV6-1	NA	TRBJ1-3	TGTGCCAGCAGTGCCACCAGGAGCTCTGGAAACACCATATATTTT	CASSATRSSGNTIYF
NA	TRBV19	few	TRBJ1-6	TGTGCCACCGGGGTCTCGAATTCACCCCTCCACTTT	CATGVSNSPLHF
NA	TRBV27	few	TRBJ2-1	TGTGCCAGCAGTTTAGTGTATAGGGACTCGGGAAATGAGCAGTTCTTC	CASSLVYRDSGNEQFF
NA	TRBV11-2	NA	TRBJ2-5	TGTGCCAGCAGCTTAGGGGGCAGGGTTGTCCAAGAGACCCAGTACTTC	CASSLGGRVVQETQYF
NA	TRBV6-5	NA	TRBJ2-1	TGTGCCAGCAGTTACTCCGTCCGGCCCAGCTCCTACAATGAGCAGTTCTTC	CASSYSVRPSSYNEQFF
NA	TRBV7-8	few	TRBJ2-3	TGTGCCAGCAGCCTCCTTACCCCAGATACGCAGTATTTT	CASSLLTPDTQYF
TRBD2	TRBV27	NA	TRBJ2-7	TGTGCCAGCAGCTCACTAGCGGGAGGCTTCAACTCCTACGAGCAGTACTTC	CASSSLAGGFNSYEQYF
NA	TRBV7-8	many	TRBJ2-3	TGTGCCAGCAGCTCCCTACTAGCAGATACGCAGTATTTT	CASSSLLADTQYF
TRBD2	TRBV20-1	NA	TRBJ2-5	TGCAGTGCTAGTCGTGGGGCGGGGGGCATGTACCAAGAGACCCAGTACTTC	CSASRGAGGMYQETQYF
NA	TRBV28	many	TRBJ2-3	TGTGCCAGCAGTTTGTCACAGGAGAACACAGATACGCAGTATTTT	CASSLSQENTDTQYF
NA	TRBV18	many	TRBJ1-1	TGTGCCAGCTCAGCAGATGGGGGGGGCGGCACTGAAGCTTTCTTT	CASSADGGGGTEAFF
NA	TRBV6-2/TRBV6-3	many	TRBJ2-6	TGTGCCAGCAGATCGGTATCTGGGGCCAACGTCCTGACTTTC	CASRSVSGANVLTF